The entry below gives a single T cell receptor (beta chain) sequence along with its context. Its antigen is not identified. This entry comes from a study of response to subunit inactivated influenza vaccine. Whole-study results and caveats: It was suggested by the authors that few new T cells are recruited by each seasonal influenza vaccination.

Germline-derived CDR1 and CDR2 are DFQATT and SNEGSKA (reference sequence). The V and J ends lost 5 bases and 7 bases respectively, with 14 bases between them. CDR3 length: 12 residues. TCRdb re-analysed the RT-PCR reads in MiXCR, keeping a single row per CDR3 protein. The repertoire includes roughly 550,000 distinct CDR3 sequences, around 25% of them detected once, and 2.5% to 3% sits in the top ten. A further study also used this sample, focusing on T cells expressing NK-cell markers. That investigation notes: For TCR beta, cDNA was produced by 5'RACE template switching with UMIs. The study found dominant NKG2C+ clonotypes at roughly 1.0-8% of CD8+ T cells in roughly six donors. Topping the CD3+CD56-NKG2C+ fraction as well were these clonotypes, in a few donors.

The chain has TRBV20-1 and TRBJ1-2; D not certain. This TCR came from a man aged 45-60 years who received an inactivated influenza vaccine. The sequences come from CD4+ T cells sorted from PBMCs, collected about 12 days after vaccination. CDR3 loop: CSAYGLMGGYTF. The CDR3 region has the DNA TGCAGTGCTTACGGCCTGATGGGTGGCTACACCTTC.